What follows are 13 T cell receptor beta chains derived from one specimen sequenced in a study of blood T cells in healthy people across ages. Then a second PCR, running roughly 7 to 11 cycles, was carried out with a sample-barcoded 5' primer and a J-beta primer mix. Using its own MiXCR run on the 5' RACE reads, TCRdb lists one record per CDR3 protein. The sample holds more than 1.4 million distinct CDR3 sequences, about 40% seen once. Specimen: blood. The receptor set was obtained from a woman aged 18-35 years in good health.

This clonotype was observed a few times. The rearrangement links TRBV30 to TRBJ2-7; tentative D call: TRBD1 (5 bases). CDR1 and CDR2 from the germline V gene are GTSNPN and SVGIG (reference sequence). The CDR3 is 12 residues long. The ends were cut back, 5 bases at V and 2 bases at J, with 10 bases in the middle. This CDR3 reads CAWSLDTYEQYF. CDR3 in DNA: TGTGCCTGGTCCCTGGACACCTACGAGCAGTACTTC. The full variable domain, in which reference TRBV30 and TRBJ2-7 provide the parts outside the CDR3, is SQTIHQWPATLVQPVGSPLSLECTVEGTSNPNLYWYRQAAGRGLQLLFYSVGIGQISSEVPQNLSASRPQDRQFILSSKKLLLSDSGFYLCAWSLDTYEQYFGPGTRLTVT.

V and J are TRBV5-1 and TRBJ2-7; a possible D gene is TRBD1 (5 bases). Trimming took 0 bases from V and 6 from J, leaving 13 bases between them. This CDR3 has 14 residues. CDR1 and CDR2 from the germline V gene are SGHRS and YFSETQ. CDR3 loop: CASSLETDTIEQYF. The CDR3, as DNA: TGCGCCAGCAGCTTGGAGACAGACACTATCGAGCAGTACTTC.

This rearrangement joins TRBV18 to TRBJ1-4; TRBD1 aligns across 7 bases. CDR3 length: 14 residues. V lost 2 bases and J lost 8; bases outside the gene matches: 5. The germline CDR1 and CDR2 sequences are KGHSH and LQKENI. CDR3 sequence (DNA): TGTGCCAGCTCACCAGAGGGGGCTGGGGAAAAACTGTTTTTT. Its protein product is CASSPEGAGEKLFF.

This sequence joins TRBV14 and TRBJ1-1, with D possibly TRBD1 on 6 matching bases. Germline V gene lookup returns CDR1 SGHDN and CDR2 FVKESK. The CDR3 totals 13 residues. V lost 3 bases and J 5 bases, leaving 10 bases between the germline ends. The CDR3 region is CASSQGAWTEAFF. Written as DNA, the CDR3 is TGTGCCAGCAGCCAGGGGGCTTGGACTGAAGCTTTCTTT.

Ten or more counts support this clonotype. The chain employs TRBV4-1 and TRBJ2-1, with 7 positions matching TRBD2. The CDR3 is 13 residues long. Losses at the gene ends were 5 bases for V and 10 bases for J; bases not matched to a gene: 8. In germline, CDR1 is MGHRA, CDR2 YSYEKL. CDR3 amino acids: CASSLGRATEQFF. The CDR3 DNA reads as TGCGCCAGCAGCTTGGGGAGGGCAACGGAGCAGTTCTTC.

V gene TRBV29-1 combines with J gene TRBJ1-2, with 8 bases that match TRBD1. The CDR3 has 12 residues. The J segment lost 8 bases and the V segment lost 3 bases, leaving 5 bases of the junction unmatched. Germline assignment: CDR1 SQVTM and CDR2 ANQGSEA. This CDR3 is CSVDPGGRGYTF. The CDR3 nucleotides read TGCAGCGTTGACCCAGGGGGCAGGGGCTACACCTTC.

The chain uses TRBV7-9 and TRBJ2-7, with D perhaps matching TRBD2 (7 bases). CDR1 is SEHNR, CDR2 FQNEAQ, per germline (reference sequence). This CDR3 spans 13 amino acids. V was trimmed by 3 bases and J by 7 bases, leaving 13 bases between them. The CDR3 nucleotides read TGTGCCAGCAGCTTGAACAGGGAGGGTGAGCAGTACTTC. Its protein product is CASSLNREGEQYF.

V usage is TRBV11-2 and J usage is TRBJ2-7; 10 positions match TRBD2. CDR1 is SGHAT, CDR2 FQNNGV, per germline. Germline trimming cut 6 bases from V and 0 bases from J; bases unmatched to any gene: 8. This CDR3 is 16 amino acids long. The CDR3 spells CASSSQREGSSYEQYF. DNA of the CDR3: TGTGCCAGCAGTTCCCAGCGGGAGGGGAGCTCCTACGAGCAGTACTTC.

Only a few counts were recorded for this clonotype. J is TRBJ2-3 and V is TRBV4-2; 13 nucleotides agree with TRBD2. With V trimmed by 4 bases and J by 2 bases, 6 bases remained unmatched. The V gene's germline CDR1 is LGHNA and CDR2 YNFKEQ. The CDR3 is 17 residues long. CDR3 nucleotide sequence: TGTGCCAGCAGCCCTAACGGACTAGCGGGAGACACAGATACGCAGTATTTT. Its protein product is CASSPNGLAGDTDTQYF.

This clonotype came up a few times. V usage is TRBV6-1 and J usage is TRBJ2-1; TRBD1 matches 9 bases. Germline V CDR1 and CDR2: MNHNS, SASEGT. CDR3 length: 15 residues. With 9 bases clipped from V and 6 bases from J, the junction kept 12 bases outside the gene matches. The CDR3 region is CASRGQGSNLNEQFF. CDR3 in DNA: TGTGCCAGTAGGGGACAGGGCTCAAACCTCAATGAGCAGTTCTTC.

V is TRBV24-1 and J is TRBJ2-3; possible D gene TRBD2, 6 bases. V dropped 4 bases and J dropped 2 bases, with 15 bases sitting between them. Germline loops: CDR1 KGHDR, CDR2 SFDVKD. This CDR3 is 16 amino acids long. CDR3 coding DNA: TGTGCCACCAGTGAGGGTAGCGGAGGGTTCACAGATACGCAGTATTTT. This translates into CATSEGSGGFTDTQYF.

The V call is TRBV2, the J call TRBJ2-4; 9 bases fit TRBD2. With the DNA end fitting TRBJ2-7 better, the J assignment may be wrong. Germline V gene sequence: CDR1 SNHLY, CDR2 FYNNEI. The CDR3 is 16 amino acids. CDR3 DNA sequence: TGTGCCAGCAGGGATCGTAGCGGGAGTTTGTTCTACGAGCAGTACTTC. Its protein is CASRDRSGSLFYEQYF.

V usage is TRBV7-3 and J usage is TRBJ1-2; 9 positions agree with TRBD1. Trimming took 2 bases from V and 3 from J; bases not matched to a gene: 7. This CDR3 is built from 16 residues. The germline V gene has CDR1 SGHTA and CDR2 FQGTGA. CDR3 bases: TGTGCCAGCAGCTTAGCAGGGACAGGGAGGGACTATGGCTACACCTTC. Translating it yields CASSLAGTGRDYGYTF. Drawing the rest from reference TRBV7-3 and TRBJ1-2, the complete variable domain is GAGVSQTPSNKVTEKGKYVELRCDPISGHTALYWYRQSLGQGPEFLIYFQGTGAADDSGLPNDRFFAVRPEGSVSTLKIQRTERGDSAVYLCASSLAGTGRDYGYTFGSGTRLTVV.